The 20 T cell receptor beta chains below all came from one sample that was sequenced in a study of blood T cells in healthy people across ages. Using a J-beta primer mix together with a sample-barcoded 5' primer, a second PCR was run for about 6 to 11 cycles. Via MiXCR, TCRdb re-called the 5' RACE reads, giving one row per CDR3 protein. The table lists 1,800,000 or so distinct CDR3 sequences, about two fifths of them singletons. The sequenced sample was blood. These receptors were collected from a human donor in good health.

This clonotype was seen more than once but under ten times. One end of the junction fails to match germline, which may point to a read error. The chain links TRBV7-2 to TRBJ2-5; D possibly corresponds to TRBD2 (5 bases). The CDR3 contains 15 residues. The V gene's germline CDR1 is SGHTA and CDR2 FQGNSA. The DNA of the CDR3 is TGTGCCAGCAGCTTACGAGACTGGAACGGGGAGACCCAGTACTTT. Encoded protein: CASSLRDWNGETQYF.

This chain links TRBV5-1 with TRBJ2-3, with 9 bases fitting TRBD1. Germline loops: CDR1 SGHRS, CDR2 YFSETQ. The CDR3 runs to 15 residues. J was trimmed by 4 bases and V by 4 bases; bases with no gene match: 7. CDR3 sequence (DNA): TGCGCCAGCAGCCCGGGACAGGGTTGGGCAGATACGCAGTATTTT. Its translation: CASSPGQGWADTQYF.

This clonotype was found a few times. Mismatch with germline at one junction end may stem from a read error. V usage is TRBV4-1 and J usage is TRBJ1-2; possibly TRBD1 for D (5 bases). CDR1 and CDR2 (germline): MGHRA, YSYEKL. This CDR3 spans 14 amino acids. Here the CDR3 reads CASSQGQNNCGYTF. CDR3 DNA sequence: TGCGCCAGCAGCCAAGGACAGAATAACTGTGGCTACACCTTC.

V usage is TRBV7-9 and J usage is TRBJ2-7; D tentatively reads TRBD1 or TRBD2 (5 bases each). The CDR3 sequence is 14 residues long. Per germline, CDR1 SEHNR and CDR2 FQNEAQ (reference sequence). Trimming took 6 bases from V and 5 from J, leaving 17 bases between them. The CDR3 loop reads CASRREGELDEQYF. CDR3 DNA sequence: TGTGCCAGCAGAAGGGAAGGGGAGCTTGACGAGCAGTACTTC. Complete variable domain (other parts from reference TRBV7-9 and TRBJ2-7): DTGVSQNPRHKITKRGQNVTFRCDPISEHNRLYWYRQTLGQGPEFLTYFQNEAQLEKSRLLSDRFSAERPKGSFSTLEIQRTEQGDSAMYLCASRREGELDEQYFGPGTRLTVT.

The chain has TRBV7-9 and TRBJ2-1; the D is unclear. With 1 base removed from V and 3 bases from J, the gap between germline ends came to 7 bases. Per germline, CDR1 SEHNR and CDR2 FQNEAQ (reference sequence). This CDR3 region has 14 residues. CDR3 bases: TGTGCCAGCAGCTTAGTTTTAGGCTACAATGAGCAGTTCTTC. Amino acids: CASSLVLGYNEQFF.

Points on this clonotype: An end of the junction differs from the germline gene, which may be a read error. This rearrangement joins TRBV20-1 to TRBJ1-4, with 10 bases matching TRBD1. The V gene's germline CDR1 is DFQATT and CDR2 SNEGSKA (reference sequence). This CDR3 spans 18 amino acids. CDR3 region: CSATVAWDRGTVDEKRFF. In DNA form, the CDR3 reads TGCAGTGCTACGGTAGCGTGGGACAGGGGCACGGTAGATGAAAAACGGTTTTTT.

In this sample, this clonotype turned up once. The chain combines TRBV11-3 with TRBJ2-5; D may be TRBD2 (5 bases). Near its end, the DNA agrees better with TRBJ2-7, so the J call may be wrong. The CDR3 covers 13 residues. The germline V gene has CDR1 SGHNT and CDR2 YENEEA. The CDR3 loop is CASSRGFYDEQYF. The CDR3, as DNA: TGTGCCAGCAGCCGAGGGTTTTACGACGAGCAGTACTTC.

In its sample, this clonotype was seen a few times. This chain links TRBV20-1 with TRBJ1-2; D unclear. The length of the CDR3 is 18 residues. V was trimmed by 0 bases and J by 6 bases, leaving 26 bases between them. The germline V gene has CDR1 DFQATT and CDR2 SNEGSKA (reference sequence). The CDR3 loop is CSARDFSEASSRRDGYTF. CDR3 sequence (DNA): TGCAGTGCTAGAGATTTTTCTGAAGCCTCCTCCAGGCGAGATGGCTACACCTTC.

The V call is TRBV7-9, the J call TRBJ2-1; D is possibly TRBD2 (5 bases). Trimming removed 3 bases at V and 4 bases at J, with 13 bases between. CDR1 is SEHNR, CDR2 FQNEAQ, per germline (reference sequence). The CDR3 consists of 15 residues. CDR3 nucleotide sequence: TGTGCCAGCAGCTTCGCGGGTTCTACATACAATGAGCAGTTCTTC. Translation gives CASSFAGSTYNEQFF.

This sequence joins TRBV12-3 or TRBV12-4 and TRBJ1-1; unclear D gene. The V end lost 1 base, the J end lost 9 bases, and 6 bases lay between the germline ends. The CDR3 contains 11 residues. This CDR3 is CASSLDPKAFF. In DNA form, the CDR3 reads TGTGCCAGCAGTTTAGACCCGAAAGCTTTCTTT.

The genes are TRBV6-2 or TRBV6-3 and TRBJ2-6; unclear D gene. Deletions cut 10 bases from V and 0 bases from J, with 16 bases between. Per the germline V gene, CDR1 is MNHEY and CDR2 is SVGEGT. There are 16 residues in the CDR3. CDR3 region: CATASPYASGANVLTF. CDR3 DNA sequence: TGTGCCACTGCGTCACCCTACGCCTCTGGGGCCAACGTCCTGACTTTC.

The V and J genes are TRBV21-1 and TRBJ2-3; the listed D gene, TRBD2, was not tested against the DNA. TRBV21-1 is termed a pseudogene. The CDR3 consists of 18 residues. This CDR3 reads CASSKTIGTYDDTDTQYF. In nucleotides, the CDR3 is TGTGCCAGCAGCAAAACCATCGGGACTTACGACGATACAGATACGCAGTATTTT.

The chain employs TRBV2 and TRBJ2-5; 11 nucleotides align to TRBD2. Per germline, CDR1 SNHLY and CDR2 FYNNEI. V shed 7 bases and J 4 bases; nucleotides not matched to a gene: 11. CDR3 size: 16 residues. CDR3 in amino acids: CASNLLAGGTPETQYF. CDR3 DNA: TGTGCCAGCAATCTCCTAGCGGGGGGAACCCCAGAGACCCAGTACTTC.

The rearrangement links TRBV7-2 to TRBJ2-2, with D perhaps matching TRBD1 or TRBD2 (5 bases each). Germline CDR1 and CDR2: SGHTA and FQGNSA. This CDR3 has 16 residues. With 0 bases removed from V and 6 bases from J, the gap between germline ends came to 14 bases. CDR3 amino acids: CASSLAGGGVAGELFF. Written as DNA, the CDR3 is TGTGCCAGCAGCTTAGCTGGGGGTGGGGTCGCCGGGGAGCTGTTTTTT.

The V gene is TRBV7-8, the J gene TRBJ2-5, with a tentative D call TRBD2 (6 bases). This CDR3 spans 14 amino acids. Germline CDR1 and CDR2: SGHVS and FQNEAQ. V dropped 1 base and J dropped 3 bases, with 9 bases sitting between them. This chain's CDR3 is CASSLGWGEETQYF. The CDR3 DNA reads as TGTGCCAGCAGCTTAGGCTGGGGGGAAGAGACCCAGTACTTC.

There are a few counts of this clonotype. The chain employs TRBV4-3 and TRBJ2-1; D is unclear. The CDR3 sequence is 14 residues long. Germline CDR1 is LGHNA and CDR2 is YSLEER. V dropped 0 bases and J dropped 5 bases, with 8 bases sitting between them. CDR3 coding DNA: TGCGCCAGCAGCCAAGACTACGGCAACAATGAGCAGTTCTTC. It encodes CASSQDYGNNEQFF.

The gene calls are TRBV7-8 and TRBJ2-6; D gene unclear. The CDR3 spans 17 residues. The germline V gene encodes CDR1 SGHVS and CDR2 FQNEAQ. V shed 2 bases and J shed 1 base, with 12 bases lying between them. CDR3 amino acids: CASSLKVVGSGANVLTF. The CDR3 DNA follows: TGTGCCAGCAGCTTAAAGGTGGTAGGATCTGGGGCCAACGTCCTGACTTTC. The full variable domain, in which reference TRBV7-8 and TRBJ2-6 provide the parts outside the CDR3, is GAGVSQSPRYKVAKRGQDVALRCDPISGHVSLFWYQQALGQGPEFLTYFQNEAQLDKSGLPSDRFFAERPEGSVSTLKIQRTQQEDSAVYLCASSLKVVGSGANVLTFGAGSRLTVL.

The chain is built from TRBV3-1 and TRBJ2-5, with 7 bases identical to TRBD2. Germline CDR1 and CDR2: LGHDT and YNNKEL (reference sequence). Trimming at V came to 1 base and at J to 3 bases, leaving 5 bases not matched to a gene. CDR3 size: 15 residues. CDR3 residues: CASSQGWSGEETQYF. The CDR3 region has the DNA TGTGCCAGCAGCCAAGGATGGAGCGGGGAAGAGACCCAGTACTTC.

This clonotype has a handful of counts. The V call is TRBV20-1, the J call TRBJ1-4; no definite D call. Trimming pared 3 bases from V and 0 bases from J, leaving 2 bases between. The CDR3 contains 12 residues. Germline V gene data show CDR1 as DFQATT and CDR2 as SNEGSKA (reference sequence). As DNA, the CDR3 is TGCAGTGCTAGTGCAACTAATGAAAAACTGTTTTTT. Its protein is CSASATNEKLFF.

This clonotype was counted only a few times. The V call is TRBV6-5, the J call TRBJ1-2; D is uncertain. Trimming removed 6 bases at V and 3 bases at J, with 14 bases between. The CDR3 is made up of 14 amino acids. Looked up from germline, CDR1 is MNHEY and CDR2 is SVGAGI. In nucleotides, the CDR3 is TGTGCCAGCAGCGAAAGCCCCCGGGACTATGGCTACACCTTC. Translated, it gives CASSESPRDYGYTF.